A single T cell receptor (beta chain) is shown here with its context. CDR1 LNHDA and CDR2 SQIVND come from the germline V gene (reference sequence). This CDR3 has 16 residues. Trimming shortened V by 5 bases and J by 6 bases, and 23 bases separated the two germline ends. This sample is part of a study of blood T cell repertoires in COVID-19. Study at large: Samples taken during acute and convalescent COVID-19 were collected in the United States, Italy and Spain. From T cells, B-cell-depleted T cells, or PBMCs came the material, which was cDNA or gDNA.

As originally analysed: Estimation of nucleated cell counts was performed using reference gene primer amplification. Only in-frame clones appear in the TCRdb table, and some are missing; sequencing was by immunoSEQ multiplex PCR. V and J calls and clone size are those listed in that table; D and trimming were worked out from the DNA. The sample lists roughly 78,000 clones, 83% occurring once. The chain carries TRBV19 and TRBJ2-7; perhaps TRBD2 as D (5 bases). The TCR sequence derives from a woman older than 75 with acute or convalescent COVID-19. Sequences were obtained from peripheral blood. CDR3 nucleotide sequence: TGTGCCAGTAGTGTAGGCACGGGGTCTAGCCTAAGCGAGCAGTACTTC. As protein: CASSVGTGSSLSEQYF.